This TCR beta chain was retrieved from a study of cytomegalovirus exposure and HLA in healthy donors. Study-wide points: The authors listed around 150 TCR beta chains as cytomegalovirus-associated. Most TCR sequences showed up rarely, but some public TCRs showed up in many donors. The tendency of first-cohort TCR clusters to co-occur in the 120 validation repertoires was the finding of a later analysis.

Deletions cut 7 bases from V and 0 bases from J, with 19 bases between. This CDR3 is built from 17 residues. Germline loops: CDR1 SNHLY, CDR2 FYNNEI. The donors were in the roughly 130-subject validation cohort; that cohort was separate from the approximately 670-subject first cohort. Only one count was recorded for this clone. Its antigen is as yet unknown. Libraries were prepared by immunoSEQ multiplex PCR; TCRdb keeps only in-frame clonotypes and omits some of them. Among 200,000 to 250,000 clones listed, 75% to 90% were seen once. Material: PBMCs. The sequence was collected from a woman younger than 35 in good health and CMV-seronegative. V is TRBV2 and J is TRBJ1-3; no clear D gene. This CDR3 is CASTPGRLLSSGNTIYF. The CDR3 nucleotides read TGTGCCAGCACCCCCGGACGACTACTAAGCTCTGGAAACACCATATATTTT.